The 17 T cell receptor beta chains below all came from one sample that was sequenced in a study of T cell responses to AZD1222 COVID-19 vaccine. Sequenced by immunoSEQ multiplex PCR; TCRdb stores in-frame clones only, minus some. This sample carries fewer than 85,000 clones, more than 70% of them seen once, and the ten largest clones take around 4.9%. The material sequenced was peripheral blood, taken 28 days after the second dose of the MenACWY control vaccine. These TCRs come from an adult who received the MenACWY meningococcal vaccine as a control.

The chain has TRBV19 and TRBJ2-1, with 8 bases lining up with TRBD1. In germline, CDR1 is LNHDA, CDR2 SQIVND (reference sequence). The CDR3 is 15 residues long. With 5 bases clipped from V and 8 bases from J, the junction kept 11 bases outside the gene matches. This CDR3 is CASSARLGTGHEQFF. CDR3 coding DNA: TGTGCCAGTAGTGCGCGGTTGGGGACAGGCCATGAGCAGTTCTTC.

J is TRBJ1-6 and V is TRBV5-6; D remains ambiguous. Germline V lookup: CDR1 SGHDT, CDR2 YYEEEE. This CDR3 contains 13 residues. V was cut by 0 bases and J by 9 bases, with 7 bases left in between. The CDR3 here is CASSLERGSPLHF. The CDR3 nucleotides read TGTGCCAGCAGCTTGGAACGGGGTTCACCCCTCCACTTT.

Written as DNA, the CDR3 is TGTGCCAGCAGGGCGACAGTAAGTGATGGCTACACCTTC. Its translation: CASRATVSDGYTF. The chain uses TRBV2 and TRBJ1-2, with D perhaps matching TRBD1 (5 bases). The CDR3 contains 13 residues. V lost 6 bases and J 6 bases, leaving 14 bases between the germline ends. Germline assignment: CDR1 SNHLY and CDR2 FYNNEI.

The chain links TRBV5-5 to TRBJ2-5, with TRBD1 identical over 7 bases. This CDR3 has 14 amino acids. The trim removed 4 bases at V and 2 bases at J, leaving 5 bases unmatched. The germline V gene has CDR1 SGHKS and CDR2 YYEKEE (reference sequence). The chain's CDR3 is CASSRTGVQETQYF. In DNA form, the CDR3 reads TGTGCCAGCAGCCGGACAGGAGTACAAGAGACCCAGTACTTC. Full variable domain (missing parts from reference TRBV5-5 and TRBJ2-5): DAGVTQSPTHLIKTRGQQVTLRCSPISGHKSVSWYQQVLGQGPQFIFQYYEKEERGRGNFPDRFSARQFPNYSSELNVNALLLGDSALYLCASSRTGVQETQYFGPGTRLLVL.

The genes are TRBV4-2 and TRBJ2-7; D is unclear. Per germline, CDR1 LGHNA and CDR2 YNFKEQ. The CDR3 totals 14 residues. The ends were cut back, 4 bases at V and 3 bases at J, with 13 bases in the middle. In DNA, the CDR3 is TGTGCCAGCAGCCCGACCCCGTCGGGCTACGAGCAGTACTTC. This codes for CASSPTPSGYEQYF.

V usage is TRBV10-1 and J usage is TRBJ2-7; D gene ambiguous. Germline CDR1 is WNHNN and CDR2 is SYGVQD (reference sequence). The germline V and J ends were trimmed by 7 bases and 2 bases, with 12 bases remaining between them. The CDR3 contains 13 residues. The CDR3 coding sequence is TGCGCCAGCAAAGAGTACCAGCCCTACGAGCAGTACTTC. Protein sequence: CASKEYQPYEQYF.

The chain is built from TRBV19 and TRBJ1-5; D unresolved. V was cut by 1 base and J by 7 bases, with 14 bases left in between. Germline V gene sequence: CDR1 LNHDA, CDR2 SQIVND (reference sequence). CDR3 length equals 15 residues. The CDR3 DNA reads as TGTGCCAGTAGTATAGGGGCAGGCGGCACCCAGCCCCAGCATTTT. Translated, it gives CASSIGAGGTQPQHF.

This chain joins TRBV6-1 and TRBJ2-7, with a possible D match to TRBD2 (6 bases). This CDR3 has 16 amino acids. V lost 4 bases to trimming and J lost 2 bases, with 18 bases between them. Germline V gene data show CDR1 as MNHNS and CDR2 as SASEGT. CDR3: CASSGGTYHSTYEQYF. CDR3 in DNA: TGTGCCAGCAGTGGAGGGACTTACCACTCTACCTACGAGCAGTACTTC.

The CDR3: CASSQQAHSSPLHF. Here the CDR3 DNA reads TGTGCCAGCAGCCAACAGGCCCATTCTTCACCCCTCCACTTT. This chain joins TRBV14 and TRBJ1-6, with D hard to call. The V and J ends lost 2 bases and 9 bases respectively, with 11 bases between them. CDR1 and CDR2 from the germline V gene are SGHDN and FVKESK. CDR3 length: 14 residues.

This clone was seen just once. V gene TRBV19 combines with J gene TRBJ1-6; D is possibly TRBD1 (6 bases). V shed 10 bases and J shed 5 bases, with 12 bases lying between them. The CDR3 sequence is 13 residues long. Looked up from germline, CDR1 is LNHDA and CDR2 is SQIVND (reference sequence). CDR3 nucleotide sequence: TGTGCCACCTCGGACAGAAATAATTCACCCCTCCACTTT. Translated: CATSDRNNSPLHF.

This sequence joins TRBV10-2 and TRBJ2-7; D uncertain. The V end lost 3 bases, the J end lost 6 bases, and 9 bases lay between the germline ends. CDR3 length equals 12 residues. Germline CDR1 WSHSY, CDR2 SAAADI. The CDR3 nucleotides read TGCGCCAGCAGTGAAACTACTGGCGAGCAGTACTTC. This codes for CASSETTGEQYF.

V and J are TRBV7-2 and TRBJ1-1, with a tentative D call TRBD1 (6 bases). Germline values: CDR1 SGHTA, CDR2 FQGNSA. The CDR3 extends over 16 amino acids. V was pared by 7 bases and J by 0 bases, with 18 bases between. The CDR3 region is CASNNRGQGLNTEAFF. The CDR3 DNA sequence: TGTGCCAGCAACAACCGGGGCCAGGGGTTGAACACTGAAGCTTTCTTT. Full variable domain (outside the CDR3, taken from reference TRBV7-2 and TRBJ1-1): GAGVSQSPSNKVTEKGKDVELRCDPISGHTALYWYRQSLGQGLEFLIYFQGNSAPDKSGLPSDRFSAERTGGSVSTLTIQRTQQEDSAVYLCASNNRGQGLNTEAFFGQGTRLTVV.

The chain is built from TRBV28 and TRBJ2-1; D is unclear. Germline V lookup: CDR1 MDHEN, CDR2 SYDVKM. This CDR3 spans 12 amino acids. The ends were cut back, 8 bases at V and 13 bases at J, with 18 bases in the middle. CDR3 loop: CASSPRVGRQFF. The CDR3, as DNA: TGTGCCAGCTCCCCTCGGGTTGGCCGTCAGTTCTTC.

V and J are TRBV4-1 and TRBJ2-3, with 8 bases that match TRBD1. V lost 0 bases and J lost 4; bases outside the gene matches: 3. This CDR3 is 15 amino acids long. Germline CDR1 and CDR2: MGHRA and YSYEKL. This CDR3 is CASSQEGTGADTQYF. CDR3 bases: TGCGCCAGCAGCCAAGAAGGGACAGGCGCAGATACGCAGTATTTT.

The V gene is TRBV27, the J gene TRBJ1-5; TRBD1 agrees at 7 bases. CDR1 and CDR2 from the germline V gene are MNHEY and SMNVEV (reference sequence). This CDR3 is built from 12 residues. Losses at the gene ends were 6 bases for V and 6 bases for J; bases not matched to a gene: 2. Written as DNA, the CDR3 is TGTGCCAGCAGCAGGGGGGGTCAGCCCCAGCATTTT. Translated: CASSRGGQPQHF.

This chain uses TRBV7-9 with TRBJ1-4; TRBD1 matches at 12 bases. Germline V gives CDR1 SEHNR, CDR2 FQNEAQ (reference sequence). The CDR3 consists of 17 residues. The CDR3 spells CASSGTGGAGFDEKLFF. Here the CDR3 DNA reads TGTGCAAGCTCGGGGACAGGGGGCGCAGGGTTTGATGAAAAACTGTTTTTT.

The rearrangement links TRBV19 to TRBJ2-1; 7 bases are a match to TRBD2. In germline, CDR1 is LNHDA, CDR2 SQIVND (reference sequence). CDR3 size: 16 residues. J lost 7 bases, V lost 5 bases, and 14 bases had no gene match. As DNA, the CDR3 is TGTGCCAGTAGTCCCCGATCAGCGGGACCTTGGAATGAGCAGTTCTTC. Translation gives CASSPRSAGPWNEQFF.